Listed below are T cell receptor beta chains from one sample, sequenced in a study of cytomegalovirus exposure and HLA in healthy donors. Here immunoSEQ multiplex PCR was the method, and the copy in TCRdb shows in-frame clones only, minus some. This sample has over 200,000 clones; approximately 88% occur once, and the top ten carry over 11%. The sample taken for sequencing was PBMCs. The receptors were gathered from a woman aged 30 to 39 in good health and CMV-seropositive. CDR3s leave out the opening cysteine and the closing phenylalanine or tryptophan.

V: TRBV6-1; CDR3: ASSAGGMTSAF
V: TRBV4-3; CDR3: ASSQAGTSRSTDTQY
V: TRBV19; CDR3: ASSLEGNTEAF
V: TRBV30; CDR3: AWSVTSDTQY
V: TRBV29-1; CDR3: SAPGQGKDEQY
V: TRBV7-3; CDR3: ASSLTGQGAHEQY
V: TRBV19; CDR3: ASSHLAGDNQPQH
V: TRBV2; CDR3: AFRQEATQY
V: TRBV5-1; CDR3: ASSLVLARSEQF
V: TRBV30; CDR3: ASGHSYEQY
V: TRBV4-2; CDR3: ASSPLVTSGGTDTQY
V: TRBV28; CDR3: ASIDRGDDTEAF
V: TRBV7-2; CDR3: ASSFRDRGRNGYT
V: TRBV14; CDR3: ASSQDLRGREGYT